A selection of T cell receptor beta chains follows, all from one sample in a study of OX40 agonist ivuxolimab in advanced cancers. The data were produced by immunoSEQ multiplex PCR, yet TCRdb's version contains in-frame clones alone and is incomplete. This table has roughly 80,000 clones, roughly nine tenths appearing once. The source was CD4+ or CD8+ T cells sorted from blood, collected in a trial of the OX40 agonist ivuxolimab. These receptors all stem from an adult with an advanced solid tumor such as melanoma, head and neck, liver or kidney cancer. The CDR3 runs from the conserved cysteine through the conserved F or W. A D gene is named only where the DNA matches it firmly. Size is omitted from some rows. Given values are once, few, many or a class for expanded clones.

TRBV9	.	TRBJ1-3	few	TGTGCCAGCAGCGGAGGGGGATACTCTGGAAACACCATATATTTT	CASSGGGYSGNTIYF
TRBV27	.	TRBJ2-5	.	TGTGCCAGCAGTCCTGACCCCCCTGTAAAAGAGACCCAGTACTTC	CASSPDPPVKETQYF
TRBV11-2	TRBD2	TRBJ2-5	few	TGTGCCAGCAGCTTGTGGCGGGGGGGCCGGGAGACCCAGTACTTC	CASSLWRGGRETQYF
TRBV5-8	.	TRBJ1-3	.	TGTGCCAGCAGCTCTCTTCGGGGGGCGCAAGGAAACACCATATATTTT	CASSSLRGAQGNTIYF
TRBV5-4	.	TRBJ2-2	.	TGTGCCAGCAGCTTCCCGGGCACCGGGGAGCTGTTTTTT	CASSFPGTGELFF
TRBV7-8	.	TRBJ1-5	.	TGTGCCAGCAGCCCTAGTAGGGGGAATCAGCCCCAGCATTTT	CASSPSRGNQPQHF
TRBV4-1	.	TRBJ1-5	.	TGCGCCAGCAGCCAAGTGGGACCGGGCAATCAGCCCCAGCATTTT	CASSQVGPGNQPQHF
TRBV2	.	TRBJ1-5	.	TGTGCCAGCACGCTTAATGGCGGCAGCCCCCAGCATTTT	CASTLNGGSPQHF
TRBV5-1	.	TRBJ2-1	.	TGCGCCAGCAGCTTGGAACGGCCGAGTTATTGGCAGTTCTTC	CASSLERPSYWQFF
TRBV5-1	.	TRBJ2-1	.	TGCGCCAGCAGCTTAACCACTCCCTCCCTAGGGCCCGAGCAGTTCTTC	CASSLTTPSLGPEQFF
TRBV27	TRBD2	TRBJ2-1	few	TGTGCCAGCGGACGGGCGGGAGCCGCCTACAATGAGCAGTTCTTC	CASGRAGAAYNEQFF
TRBV7-8	.	TRBJ2-7	.	TGTGCCAGCAGCTTAGTCGACATACTGGGGGGCGAGCAGTACTTC	CASSLVDILGGEQYF
TRBV15	.	TRBJ2-5	.	TGTGCCACCAGCAGATTCGGGACAGGCGGGCTGGGAGGGGAGACCCAGTACTTC	CATSRFGTGGLGGETQYF
TRBV6-6	.	TRBJ1-2	.	TGTGCCAGCAGTTACGACCCTACAGGGACTAGCTACACCTTC	CASSYDPTGTSYTF
TRBV6-1	.	TRBJ1-5	.	TGTGCCAGCAGTGAAGTCTATCGGCCGAATTATAGCAATCAGCCCCAGCATTTT	CASSEVYRPNYSNQPQHF
TRBV27	TRBD1	TRBJ2-7	.	TGTGCCAGCACTACCCGGGGGACAGGGCTTTTTGATTCCTACGAGCAGTACTTC	CASTTRGTGLFDSYEQYF
TRBV11-2	TRBD1	TRBJ2-1	.	TGTGCCAGCAGCCTTGGCACGACAGGGGGCGTCTACAATGAGCAGTTCTTC	CASSLGTTGGVYNEQFF
TRBV7-8	.	TRBJ1-1	.	TGTGCCAGCAGCCCCCAGGGTATCTTCGCTGAAGCTTTCTTT	CASSPQGIFAEAFF
TRBV6-5	.	TRBJ1-1	.	TGTGCCAGCAGTTCCCCCGGGGGACGCACCGCGTTCTTT	CASSSPGGRTAFF
TRBV6-5	TRBD1	TRBJ2-7	.	TGTGCCAGCAGACTCCGGGACAGGGGGGTCTACGAGCAGTACTTC	CASRLRDRGVYEQYF
TRBV28	.	TRBJ1-2	.	TGTGCCAGCAGTTTGAGGGGCGCTAACTATGGCTACACCTTC	CASSLRGANYGYTF
TRBV28	.	TRBJ2-7	.	TGTGCCAGCAGTTTGATACAGTACGAGCAGTACTTC	CASSLIQYEQYF
TRBV6-6	.	TRBJ2-1	.	TGTGCCAGCAGTTACAATGAGCAGTTCTTC	CASSYNEQFF
TRBV29-1	TRBD2	TRBJ2-3	.	TGCAGTGGGGGGGAACCCACAGATACGCAGTATTTT	CSGGEPTDTQYF
TRBV18	TRBD1	TRBJ1-1	.	TGTGCCAGCTCACCCGGACAGGTTAACACTGAAGCTTTCTTT	CASSPGQVNTEAFF
TRBV19	TRBD2	TRBJ2-3	.	TGTGCCAGTACCATGGGGCCAGGGAGGGCAGATACGCAGTATTTT	CASTMGPGRADTQYF
TRBV28	TRBD1	TRBJ2-6	.	TGCGCCAGCAGGCTACCGGACAGGATGACACTGCCTGGGGCCAACGTCCTGACTTTC	CASRLPDRMTLPGANVLTF
TRBV5-1	.	TRBJ2-1	.	TGCGCCAGCAGCTTGGGGCCCCTGAATGAGCAGTTCTTC	CASSLGPLNEQFF
TRBV6-6	.	TRBJ1-3	.	TGTGCCAGCAGTCCTCGGCGGGGCCTAGGGGACACCATATATTTT	CASSPRRGLGDTIYF
TRBV2	TRBD1	TRBJ1-1	.	TGTGCCAGCAGTAACGCAGGGGGCTGGACTGAAGCTTTCTTT	CASSNAGGWTEAFF
TRBV5-1	.	TRBJ2-6	few	TGCGCCAGCAGCCCTCCCAAGGCAGGGGCCAACGTCCTGACTTTC	CASSPPKAGANVLTF
TRBV28	.	TRBJ1-1	.	TGTGCCAGCAGTTTATCGGGAGGTTCTGAAGCTTTCTTT	CASSLSGGSEAFF
TRBV11-2	TRBD2	TRBJ2-7	.	TGTGCCAGCCTCAGACTAGCGGGTTTCTACGAGCAGTACTTC	CASLRLAGFYEQYF
TRBV4-2	.	TRBJ2-5	.	TGTGCCAGCAGCCAAGACGGTCAAGAGACCCAGTACTTC	CASSQDGQETQYF
TRBV20-1	.	TRBJ1-1	few	TGCAGTGCTAGTGGGGGCCTTGAAGCTTTCTTT	CSASGGLEAFF
TRBV5-6	.	TRBJ1-2	.	TGTGCCAGCAGCTTGGAGGCCCCCGGGGGCTACACCTTC	CASSLEAPGGYTF
TRBV4-1	.	TRBJ1-3	.	TGCGCCAGCAGCCAAATGAGTGGCAATTACAGGGTTTCTGGAAACACCATATATTTT	CASSQMSGNYRVSGNTIYF
TRBV29-1	TRBD1	TRBJ2-7	.	TGCAGCGTTGGGACAGGCTACGAGCAGTACTTC	CSVGTGYEQYF
TRBV2	.	TRBJ1-3	.	TGTGCCAGCAGTGAAGAAGGGGTTGGGAACACCATATATTTT	CASSEEGVGNTIYF
TRBV19	.	TRBJ2-1	.	TGTGCCAGTAGTATTATTCTCAGGACTCTTTACAATGAGCAGTTCTTC	CASSIILRTLYNEQFF
TRBV30	.	TRBJ2-7	.	TGTGCCTGGAGAAAGGGGGAACACTCCTACGAGCAGTACTTC	CAWRKGEHSYEQYF
TRBV6-6	.	TRBJ1-1	.	TGTGCCAGCAGGAGAGGTGAAACTGAAGCTTTCTTT	CASRRGETEAFF
TRBV7-9	TRBD2	TRBJ2-3	.	TGTGCCAGCAGCTTAGGAGCGGGGACTTTCGGTACAGATACGCAGTATTTT	CASSLGAGTFGTDTQYF
TRBV20-1	.	TRBJ1-2	.	TGCAGTGCGAAAAAGTCGGATGGCTACACCTTC	CSAKKSDGYTF
TRBV7-2	TRBD1	TRBJ1-1	.	TGTGCCAGTGGGACAGGGCGTAACACTGAAGCTTTCTTT	CASGTGRNTEAFF
TRBV6-1	TRBD2	TRBJ2-7	.	TGTGCCAGCAGAAAGCGGGACCTTACCTACGAGCAGTACTTC	CASRKRDLTYEQYF
TRBV28	TRBD1	TRBJ2-7	.	TGTGCCAGCAGCAAAAGGGACAGGGACGACGCCGAGCAGTACTTC	CASSKRDRDDAEQYF